This TCR beta chain was identified during a study of T cells after yellow fever vaccination. Study-level points and caveats: Weaker, the secondary response had a peak occurring faster, on day 5 versus 15.

MiXCR, applied by TCRdb to the 5' RACE reads, yields one record per CDR3 protein. The sample yields roughly 140,000 distinct CDR3 sequences, around 7.7% seen once. Germline-derived CDR1 and CDR2 are DFQATT and SNEGSKA (reference sequence). This CDR3 spans 19 amino acids. To note about this clonotype: Antigen specificity is unknown. The junction departs from germline at one end; a sequencing error may be responsible.

The material sequenced was CD4+ T cells sorted from PBMCs, taken 5 days after the yellow fever booster vaccination. The clonotype originates from a man aged 30 to 39 who received the YFV17D yellow fever vaccine. The chain recombines TRBV20-1 with TRBJ2-1, with TRBD2 matching 14 bases. The CDR3 DNA reads as TGCTGTGCTCGACGCGGGACTAGCGGGAGCACCGGCTCCTACAATGAGCAGTTCTTC. Translation gives CCARRGTSGSTGSYNEQFF.